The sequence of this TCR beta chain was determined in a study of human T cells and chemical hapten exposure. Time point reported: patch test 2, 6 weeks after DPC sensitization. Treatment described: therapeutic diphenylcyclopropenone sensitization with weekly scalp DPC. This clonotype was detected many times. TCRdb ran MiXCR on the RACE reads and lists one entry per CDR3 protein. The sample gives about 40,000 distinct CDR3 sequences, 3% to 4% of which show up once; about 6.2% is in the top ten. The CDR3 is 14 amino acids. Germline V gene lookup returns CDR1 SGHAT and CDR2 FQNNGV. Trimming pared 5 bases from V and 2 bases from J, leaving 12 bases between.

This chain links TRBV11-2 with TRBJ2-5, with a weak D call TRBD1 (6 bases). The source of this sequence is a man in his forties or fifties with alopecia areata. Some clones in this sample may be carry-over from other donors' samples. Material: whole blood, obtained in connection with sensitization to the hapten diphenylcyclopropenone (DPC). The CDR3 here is CASSPTGGQETQYF. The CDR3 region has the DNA TGTGCCAGCAGCCCGACAGGTGGGCAAGAGACCCAGTACTTC.